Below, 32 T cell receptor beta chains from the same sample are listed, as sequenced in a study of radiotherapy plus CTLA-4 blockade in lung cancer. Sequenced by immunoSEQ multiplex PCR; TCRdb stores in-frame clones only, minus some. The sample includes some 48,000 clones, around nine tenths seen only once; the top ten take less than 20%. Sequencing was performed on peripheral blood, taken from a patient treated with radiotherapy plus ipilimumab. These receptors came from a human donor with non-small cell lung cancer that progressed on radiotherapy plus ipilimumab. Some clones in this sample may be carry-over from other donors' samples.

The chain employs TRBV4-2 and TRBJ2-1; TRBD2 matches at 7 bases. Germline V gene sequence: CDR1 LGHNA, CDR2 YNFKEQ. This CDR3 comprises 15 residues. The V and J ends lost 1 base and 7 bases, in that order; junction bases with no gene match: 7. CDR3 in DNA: TGTGCCAGCAGCCAAGTAAGCGGGGAGGTGAATGAGCAGTTCTTC. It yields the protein CASSQVSGEVNEQFF.

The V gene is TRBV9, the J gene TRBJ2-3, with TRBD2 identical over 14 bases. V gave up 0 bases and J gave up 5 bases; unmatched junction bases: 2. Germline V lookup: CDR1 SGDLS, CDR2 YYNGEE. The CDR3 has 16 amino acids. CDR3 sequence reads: CASSVAGTSGRDTQYF. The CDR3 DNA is TGTGCCAGCAGCGTAGCTGGGACTAGCGGGAGAGATACGCAGTATTTT.

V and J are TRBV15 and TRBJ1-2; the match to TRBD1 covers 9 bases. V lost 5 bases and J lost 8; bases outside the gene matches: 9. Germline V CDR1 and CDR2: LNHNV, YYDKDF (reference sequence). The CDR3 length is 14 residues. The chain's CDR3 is CATSGRDRAEGYTF. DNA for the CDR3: TGTGCCACCAGCGGAAGGGACAGGGCGGAAGGCTACACCTTC.

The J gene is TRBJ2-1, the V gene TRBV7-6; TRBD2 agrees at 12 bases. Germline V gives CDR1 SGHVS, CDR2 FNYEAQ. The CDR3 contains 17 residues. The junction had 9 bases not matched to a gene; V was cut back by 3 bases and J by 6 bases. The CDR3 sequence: CASSFDLTSGGSNEQFF. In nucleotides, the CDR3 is TGTGCCAGCAGCTTCGACCTGACTAGCGGGGGTTCCAATGAGCAGTTCTTC.

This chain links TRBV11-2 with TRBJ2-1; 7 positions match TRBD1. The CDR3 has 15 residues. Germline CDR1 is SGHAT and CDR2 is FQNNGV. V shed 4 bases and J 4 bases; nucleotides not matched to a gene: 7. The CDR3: CASSSFSGGYNEQFF. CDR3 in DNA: TGTGCCAGCAGCTCCTTTTCAGGGGGTTACAATGAGCAGTTCTTC.

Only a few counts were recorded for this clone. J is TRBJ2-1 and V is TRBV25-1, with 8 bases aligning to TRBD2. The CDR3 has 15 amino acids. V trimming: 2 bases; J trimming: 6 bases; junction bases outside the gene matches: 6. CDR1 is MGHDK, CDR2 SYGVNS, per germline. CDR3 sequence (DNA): TGTGCCAGCAGTGAAACGGGAGGGCCGTTCAATGAGCAGTTCTTC. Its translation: CASSETGGPFNEQFF.

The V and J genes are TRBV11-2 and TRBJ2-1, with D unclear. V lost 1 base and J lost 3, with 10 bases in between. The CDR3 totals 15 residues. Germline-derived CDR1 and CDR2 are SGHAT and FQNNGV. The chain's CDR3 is CASSLARLFYNEQFF. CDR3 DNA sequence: TGTGCCAGCAGCTTAGCACGTCTATTCTACAATGAGCAGTTCTTC.

CDR3 loop: CASSRDRETYEQYF. DNA for the CDR3: TGTGCCAGCTCACGGGACAGGGAAACCTACGAGCAGTACTTC. The chain couples TRBV18 to TRBJ2-7; 9 positions match TRBD1. The CDR3 extends over 14 amino acids. CDR1 and CDR2 (germline): KGHSH, LQKENI. The V segment lost 4 bases and the J segment 2 bases; nucleotides outside the gene matches: 3.

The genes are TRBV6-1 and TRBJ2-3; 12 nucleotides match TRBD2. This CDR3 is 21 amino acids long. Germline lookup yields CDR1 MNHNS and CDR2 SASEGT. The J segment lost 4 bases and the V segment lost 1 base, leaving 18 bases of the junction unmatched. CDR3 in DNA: TGTGCCAGCAGTGAAGGAAAGACCCTAGCGGGGGGGCCCTGGGATGCAGATACGCAGTATTTT. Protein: CASSEGKTLAGGPWDADTQYF.

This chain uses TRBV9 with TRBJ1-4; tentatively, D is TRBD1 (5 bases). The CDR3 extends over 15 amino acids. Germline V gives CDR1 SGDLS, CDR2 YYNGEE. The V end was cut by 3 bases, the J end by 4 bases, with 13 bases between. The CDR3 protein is CASSATTALNEKLFF. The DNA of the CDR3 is TGTGCCAGCAGCGCAACGACAGCACTTAATGAAAAACTGTTTTTT.

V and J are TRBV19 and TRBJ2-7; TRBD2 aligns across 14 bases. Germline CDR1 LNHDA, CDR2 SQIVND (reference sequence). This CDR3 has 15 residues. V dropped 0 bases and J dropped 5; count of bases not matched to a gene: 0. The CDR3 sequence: CASSIEGLAGDEQYF. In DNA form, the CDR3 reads TGTGCCAGTAGTATAGAGGGACTAGCGGGAGACGAGCAGTACTTC. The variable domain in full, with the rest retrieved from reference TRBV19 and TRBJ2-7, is DGGITQSPKYLFRKEGQNVTLSCEQNLNHDAMYWYRQDPGQGLRLIYYSQIVNDFQKGDIAEGYSVSREKKESFPLTVTSAQKNPTAFYLCASSIEGLAGDEQYFGPGTRLTVT.

The CDR3 loop is CASSIQGVNEQFF. The CDR3 DNA follows: TGTGCCAGCAGCATACAGGGGGTGAATGAGCAGTTCTTC. The chain employs TRBV7-3 and TRBJ2-1; 8 bases are shared with TRBD1. The CDR3 contains 13 residues. V trimming: 5 bases; J trimming: 7 bases; junction bases outside the gene matches: 4. CDR1 and CDR2 from the germline V gene are SGHTA and FQGTGA.

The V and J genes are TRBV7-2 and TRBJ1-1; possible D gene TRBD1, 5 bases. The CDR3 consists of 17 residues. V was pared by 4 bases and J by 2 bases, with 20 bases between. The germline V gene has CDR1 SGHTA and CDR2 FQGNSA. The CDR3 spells CASSSPRTRIPNTEAFF. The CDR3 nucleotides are TGTGCCAGCAGCTCCCCTCGGACAAGGATACCTAACACTGAAGCTTTCTTT.

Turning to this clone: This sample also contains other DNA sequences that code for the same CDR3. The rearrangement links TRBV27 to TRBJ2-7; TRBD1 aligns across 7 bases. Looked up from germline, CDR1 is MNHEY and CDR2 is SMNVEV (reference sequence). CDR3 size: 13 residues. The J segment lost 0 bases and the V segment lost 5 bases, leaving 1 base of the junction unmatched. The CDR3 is CASSRDSSYEQYF. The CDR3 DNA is TGTGCCAGCAGTCGGGACAGCTCCTACGAGCAGTACTTC.

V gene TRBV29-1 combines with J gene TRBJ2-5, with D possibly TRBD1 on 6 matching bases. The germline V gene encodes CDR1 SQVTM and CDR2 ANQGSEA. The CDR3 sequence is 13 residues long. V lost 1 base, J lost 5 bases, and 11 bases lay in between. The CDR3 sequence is CSVEVQGRETQYF. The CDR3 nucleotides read TGCAGCGTTGAAGTACAGGGCCGGGAGACCCAGTACTTC.

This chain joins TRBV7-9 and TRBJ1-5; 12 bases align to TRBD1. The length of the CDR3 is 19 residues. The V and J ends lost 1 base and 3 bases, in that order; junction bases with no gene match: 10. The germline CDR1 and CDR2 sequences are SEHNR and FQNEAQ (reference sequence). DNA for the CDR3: TGTGCCAGCAGCTTAGGGGGCCCGGGACAGGGGGCTTTCAATCAGCCCCAGCATTTT. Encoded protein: CASSLGGPGQGAFNQPQHF. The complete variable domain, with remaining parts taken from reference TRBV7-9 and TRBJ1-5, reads DTGVSQNPRHKITKRGQNVTFRCDPISEHNRLYWYRQTLGQGPEFLTYFQNEAQLEKSRLLSDRFSAERPKGSFSTLEIQRTEQGDSAMYLCASSLGGPGQGAFNQPQHFGDGTRLSIL.

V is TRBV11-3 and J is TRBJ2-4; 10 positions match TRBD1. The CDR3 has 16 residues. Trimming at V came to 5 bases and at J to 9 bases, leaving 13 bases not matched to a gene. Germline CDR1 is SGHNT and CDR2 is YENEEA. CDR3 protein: CASSTNRDRGEGIQYF. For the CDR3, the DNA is TGTGCCAGCAGCACTAACCGGGACAGGGGAGAGGGCATTCAGTACTTC.

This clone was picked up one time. CDR3 loop: CASSLQASRTDTQYF. CDR3 sequence (DNA): TGTGCCAGCAGTTTACAGGCCAGCCGCACAGATACGCAGTATTTT. The chain joins TRBV27 to TRBJ2-3; D unresolved. The germline gives CDR1 MNHEY, CDR2 SMNVEV (reference sequence). The length of the CDR3 is 15 residues. With 2 bases removed from V and 1 base from J, the gap between germline ends came to 10 bases.

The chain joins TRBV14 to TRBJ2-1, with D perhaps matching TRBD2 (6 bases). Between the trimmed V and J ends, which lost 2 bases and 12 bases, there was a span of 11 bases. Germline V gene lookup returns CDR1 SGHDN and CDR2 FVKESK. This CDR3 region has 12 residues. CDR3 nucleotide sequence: TGTGCCAGCAGCCAATGGGAGGATCGGCAGTTCTTC. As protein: CASSQWEDRQFF.

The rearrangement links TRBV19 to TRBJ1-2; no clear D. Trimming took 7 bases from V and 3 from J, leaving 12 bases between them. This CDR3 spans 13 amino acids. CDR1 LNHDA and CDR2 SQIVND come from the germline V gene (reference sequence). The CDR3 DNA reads TGTGCCAGTACTAACCTCCGGTACTATGGCTACACCTTC. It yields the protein CASTNLRYYGYTF.

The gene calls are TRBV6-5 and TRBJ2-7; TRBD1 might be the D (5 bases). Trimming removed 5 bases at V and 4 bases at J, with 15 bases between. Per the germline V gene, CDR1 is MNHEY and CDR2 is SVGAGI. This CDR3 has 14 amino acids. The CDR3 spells CASSARQGKYEQYF. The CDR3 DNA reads TGTGCCAGCAGTGCCCGCCAGGGAAAGTACGAGCAGTACTTC.

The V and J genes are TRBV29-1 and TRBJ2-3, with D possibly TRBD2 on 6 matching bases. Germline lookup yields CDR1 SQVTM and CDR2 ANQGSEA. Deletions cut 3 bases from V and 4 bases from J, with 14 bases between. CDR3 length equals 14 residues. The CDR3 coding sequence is TGCAGCGTTGATGGTCTCGGGACTTCAGATACGCAGTATTTT. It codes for CSVDGLGTSDTQYF.

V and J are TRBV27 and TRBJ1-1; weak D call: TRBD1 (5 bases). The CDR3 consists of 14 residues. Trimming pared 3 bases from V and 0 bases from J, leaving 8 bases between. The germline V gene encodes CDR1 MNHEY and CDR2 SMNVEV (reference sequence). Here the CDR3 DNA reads TGTGCCAGCAGTTTCCAGGGTGTGAACACTGAAGCTTTCTTT. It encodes CASSFQGVNTEAFF.

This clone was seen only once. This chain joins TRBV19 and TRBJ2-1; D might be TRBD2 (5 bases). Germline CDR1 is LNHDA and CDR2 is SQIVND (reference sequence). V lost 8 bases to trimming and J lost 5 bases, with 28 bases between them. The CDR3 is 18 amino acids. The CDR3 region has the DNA TGTGCCAGTTCCAATCTTTACCTAGCTAGGAGGTCTAACAATGAGCAGTTCTTC. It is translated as CASSNLYLARRSNNEQFF.

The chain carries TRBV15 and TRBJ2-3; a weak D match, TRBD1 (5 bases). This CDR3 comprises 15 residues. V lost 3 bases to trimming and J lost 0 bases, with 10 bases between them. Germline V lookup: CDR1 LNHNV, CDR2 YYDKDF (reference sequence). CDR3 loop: CATSRGQLSTDTQYF. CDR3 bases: TGTGCCACCAGCAGGGGGCAACTCAGCACAGATACGCAGTATTTT.

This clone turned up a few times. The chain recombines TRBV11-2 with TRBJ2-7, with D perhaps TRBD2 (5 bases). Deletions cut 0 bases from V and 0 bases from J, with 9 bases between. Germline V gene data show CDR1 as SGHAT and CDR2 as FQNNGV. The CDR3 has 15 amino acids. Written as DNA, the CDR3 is TGTGCCAGCAGCTTAGAACTAGACTACTCCTACGAGCAGTACTTC. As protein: CASSLELDYSYEQYF. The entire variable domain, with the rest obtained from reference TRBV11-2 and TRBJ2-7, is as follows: EAGVAQSPRYKIIEKRQSVAFWCNPISGHATLYWYQQILGQGPKLLIQFQNNGVVDDSQLPKDRFSAERLKGVDSTLKIQPAKLEDSAVYLCASSLELDYSYEQYFGPGTRLTVT.

CDR3 DNA sequence: TGTGCCAGCAGTCCCTGGACAGGGGGCGGGAACACTGAAGCTTTCTTT. It yields the protein CASSPWTGGGNTEAFF. V gene TRBV27 combines with J gene TRBJ1-1, with 11 bases that match TRBD1. This CDR3 spans 16 amino acids. V shed 5 bases and J 1 base; nucleotides not matched to a gene: 6. In germline, CDR1 is MNHEY, CDR2 SMNVEV (reference sequence).

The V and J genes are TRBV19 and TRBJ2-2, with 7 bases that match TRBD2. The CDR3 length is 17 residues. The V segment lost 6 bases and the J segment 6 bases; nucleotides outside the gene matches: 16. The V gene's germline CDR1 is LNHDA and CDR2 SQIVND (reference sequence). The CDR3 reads CASSHGRGGGRSGELFF. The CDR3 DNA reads TGTGCCAGTAGCCATGGGAGGGGCGGAGGCCGGTCCGGGGAGCTGTTTTTT.

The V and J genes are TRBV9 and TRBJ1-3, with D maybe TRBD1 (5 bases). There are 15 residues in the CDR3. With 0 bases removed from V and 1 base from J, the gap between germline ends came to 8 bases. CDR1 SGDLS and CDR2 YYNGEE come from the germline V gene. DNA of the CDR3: TGTGCCAGCAGCGTAGACAGGCCATCTGGAAACACCATATATTTT. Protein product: CASSVDRPSGNTIYF. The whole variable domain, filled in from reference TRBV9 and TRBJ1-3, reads DSGVTQTPKHLITATGQRVTLRCSPRSGDLSVYWYQQSLDQGLQFLIQYYNGEERAKGNILERFSAQQFPDLHSELNLSSLELGDSALYFCASSVDRPSGNTIYFGEGSWLTVV.

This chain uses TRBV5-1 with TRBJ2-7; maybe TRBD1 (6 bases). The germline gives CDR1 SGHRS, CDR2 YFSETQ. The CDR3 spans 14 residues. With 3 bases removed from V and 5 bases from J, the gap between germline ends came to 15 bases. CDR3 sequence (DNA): TGCGCCAGCAGCTGGGGCCAGGGGCGCAACGAGCAGTACTTC. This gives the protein CASSWGQGRNEQYF.

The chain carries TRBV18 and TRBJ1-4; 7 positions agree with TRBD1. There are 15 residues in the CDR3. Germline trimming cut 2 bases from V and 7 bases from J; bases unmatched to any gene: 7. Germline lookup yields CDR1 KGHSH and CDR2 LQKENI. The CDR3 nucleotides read TGTGCCAGCTCACCAGTCAACAGGGGTCTTGAAAAACTGTTTTTT. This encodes CASSPVNRGLEKLFF.

CDR3 DNA: TGTGCCAGCTCACCAGGACAGGGTTTTTTCTACGAGCAGTACTTC. Translation: CASSPGQGFFYEQYF. The chain combines TRBV18 with TRBJ2-7, with 8 nucleotides matching TRBD1. With 2 bases clipped from V and 3 bases from J, the junction kept 6 bases outside the gene matches. CDR1 and CDR2 (germline): KGHSH, LQKENI. The CDR3 has 15 amino acids.